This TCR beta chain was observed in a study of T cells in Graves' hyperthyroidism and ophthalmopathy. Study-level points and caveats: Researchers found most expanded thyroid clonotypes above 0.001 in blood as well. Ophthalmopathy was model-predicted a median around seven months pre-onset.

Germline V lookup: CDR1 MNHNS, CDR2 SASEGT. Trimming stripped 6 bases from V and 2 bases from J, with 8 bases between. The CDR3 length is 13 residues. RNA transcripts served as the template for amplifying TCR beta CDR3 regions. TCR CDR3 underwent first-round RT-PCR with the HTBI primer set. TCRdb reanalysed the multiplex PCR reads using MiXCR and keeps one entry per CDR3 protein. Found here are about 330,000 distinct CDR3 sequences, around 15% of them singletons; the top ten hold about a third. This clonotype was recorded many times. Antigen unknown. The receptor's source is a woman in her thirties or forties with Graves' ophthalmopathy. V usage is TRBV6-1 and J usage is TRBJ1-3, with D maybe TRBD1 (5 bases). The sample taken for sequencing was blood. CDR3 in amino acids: CASRSGAGNTIYF. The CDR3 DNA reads TGTGCCAGCAGGTCGGGGGCTGGAAACACCATATATTTT.